The 27 T cell receptor beta chains below all came from one sample that was sequenced in a study of blood T cell repertoires in COVID-19. Profiling relied on immunoSEQ multiplex PCR, and the TCRdb table lists in-frame clones only, not all of them. In the table there are roughly 330,000 clones, more than 70% of which are singletons. The sequenced sample consisted of peripheral blood. The receptors here all came from a man between 18 and 35 years old who had recovered from COVID-19.

This chain joins TRBV29-1 and TRBJ1-2; possible D gene TRBD1, 6 bases. Deletions cut 6 bases from V and 4 bases from J, with 18 bases between. CDR3 length: 14 amino acids. Looked up from germline, CDR1 is SQVTM and CDR2 is ANQGSEA. The CDR3 is CSVSENRGIYGYTF. The CDR3 nucleotides are TGCAGCGTATCTGAGAATAGGGGGATCTATGGCTACACCTTC.

The chain has TRBV19 and TRBJ1-1; no clear D gene. Trimming removed 3 bases at V and 1 base at J, with 3 bases between. Germline assignment: CDR1 LNHDA and CDR2 SQIVND (reference sequence). The CDR3 sequence is 12 residues long. CDR3 nucleotides: TGTGCCAGTAGTATGAGGAACACTGAAGCTTTCTTT. Amino acid sequence: CASSMRNTEAFF.

The chain uses TRBV6-5 and TRBJ1-2, with D possibly being TRBD1 (6 bases). The germline V and J ends were trimmed by 9 bases and 2 bases, with 13 bases remaining between them. This CDR3 has 13 residues. Per the germline V gene, CDR1 is MNHEY and CDR2 is SVGAGI. In DNA form, the CDR3 reads TGTGCCAGTCGGGACACAACCAACTATGGCTACACCTTC. Translation: CASRDTTNYGYTF.

The chain recombines TRBV7-2 with TRBJ1-2; D is perhaps TRBD1 (5 bases). The V gene's germline CDR1 is SGHTA and CDR2 FQGNSA. The CDR3 extends over 14 amino acids. V lost 6 bases to trimming and J lost 6 bases, with 17 bases between them. Here the CDR3 DNA reads TGTGCCAGCAGTAATAAAGGGGCCAGTAATGGCTACACCTTC. Its translation is CASSNKGASNGYTF.

V is TRBV5-5 and J is TRBJ1-1; possible D gene TRBD1, 5 bases. CDR1 is SGHKS, CDR2 YYEKEE, per germline (reference sequence). This CDR3 is built from 14 residues. Deletions cut 3 bases from V and 6 bases from J, with 15 bases between. DNA of the CDR3: TGTGCCAGCAGCTCGCTCGACGGGGGGGCTGAAGCTTTCTTT. It specifies CASSSLDGGAEAFF.

The chain uses TRBV2 and TRBJ1-1; TRBD1 is a possible D gene (6 bases). V was cut by 6 bases and J by 4 bases, with 21 bases left in between. From germline, CDR1 is SNHLY and CDR2 FYNNEI. CDR3 size: 16 residues. CDR3 coding DNA: TGTGCCAGCAGCAGTCGGGACACCTTAGTATTCACTGAAGCTTTCTTT. Translated: CASSSRDTLVFTEAFF. The full variable domain, in which reference TRBV2 and TRBJ1-1 provide the parts outside the CDR3, is EPEVTQTPSHQVTQMGQEVILRCVPISNHLYFYWYRQILGQKVEFLVSFYNNEISEKSEIFDDQFSVERPDGSNFTLKIRSTKLEDSAMYFCASSSRDTLVFTEAFFGQGTRLTVV.

The CDR3 here is CASSLGGGDMNTEAFF. The CDR3 DNA is TGTGCCAGCAGCTTAGGAGGGGGAGACATGAACACTGAAGCTTTCTTT. The gene calls are TRBV7-9 and TRBJ1-1; tentatively, D is TRBD1 (6 bases). This CDR3 is 16 amino acids long. The V gene's germline CDR1 is SEHNR and CDR2 FQNEAQ (reference sequence). V gave up 1 base and J gave up 0 bases, with 12 bases separating them.

The chain recombines TRBV25-1 with TRBJ2-5, with a possible D match to TRBD1 (6 bases). The CDR3 consists of 14 residues. Between the trimmed V and J ends, which lost 3 bases and 1 base, there was a span of 9 bases. Germline V gene lookup returns CDR1 MGHDK and CDR2 SYGVNS. The CDR3 sequence: CASSDGQPQETQYF. The CDR3 nucleotides read TGTGCCAGCAGTGATGGACAGCCCCAAGAGACCCAGTACTTC.

The J gene is TRBJ1-6, the V gene TRBV5-4; D perhaps matches TRBD1 (6 bases). V shed 4 bases and J shed 7 bases, with 18 bases lying between them. This CDR3 has 16 residues. Germline CDR1 and CDR2: SGHNT and YYREEE (reference sequence). The CDR3 loop reads CASSPVSGTTNSPLHF. The CDR3 DNA follows: TGTGCCAGCAGCCCAGTTTCCGGGACAACGAATTCACCCCTCCACTTT.

The rearrangement joins TRBV2 to TRBJ2-7, with TRBD1 identical over 9 bases. The CDR3 sequence is 14 residues long. Germline V gives CDR1 SNHLY, CDR2 FYNNEI. The ends lost 7 bases at V and 5 bases at J; junction bases unmatched: 9. The CDR3 is CASNPGQGFNEQYF. In DNA, the CDR3 is TGTGCCAGCAACCCGGGACAGGGTTTCAACGAGCAGTACTTC.

The chain recombines TRBV7-9 with TRBJ1-2; 7 bases fit TRBD1. V trimming: 2 bases; J trimming: 4 bases; junction bases outside the gene matches: 10. CDR3 length: 16 amino acids. Germline CDR1 and CDR2: SEHNR and FQNEAQ (reference sequence). CDR3 amino acids: CASSLKGLGQIYGYTF. In DNA form, the CDR3 reads TGTGCCAGCAGCTTAAAGGGCCTGGGACAGATCTATGGCTACACCTTC.

This clone was seen only a few times. The genes are TRBV7-8 and TRBJ2-2; TRBD2 matches 7 bases. The germline CDR1 and CDR2 sequences are SGHVS and FQNEAQ. Trimming removed 5 bases from V and 4 bases from J; junction bases left unmatched: 4. This CDR3 spans 14 amino acids. Here the CDR3 reads CASSPGLSTGELFF. In DNA, the CDR3 is TGTGCCAGCAGCCCGGGACTATCCACCGGGGAGCTGTTTTTT.

V gene TRBV24-1 combines with J gene TRBJ2-5, with 10 bases identical to TRBD1. CDR1 and CDR2 from the germline V gene are KGHDR and SFDVKD. Trimming at V came to 4 bases and at J to 5 bases, leaving 6 bases not matched to a gene. This CDR3 is built from 15 residues. The DNA of the CDR3 is TGTGCCACCAGTGACCCGACAGGGGGCGCGGAGACCCAGTACTTC. Translated, it gives CATSDPTGGAETQYF.

This chain uses TRBV7-9 with TRBJ1-1; weak D call: TRBD1 (5 bases). The CDR3 spans 15 residues. The germline gives CDR1 SEHNR, CDR2 FQNEAQ (reference sequence). V lost 6 bases and J 11 bases, leaving 25 bases between the germline ends. CDR3 sequence (DNA): TGTGCCAGCAGGTCGGAAAGAAGGCCGCCGAGACAGGCTTTCTTT. This sequence encodes CASRSERRPPRQAFF.

The chain is built from TRBV10-2 and TRBJ1-2; 7 bases are a match to TRBD1. Germline values: CDR1 WSHSY, CDR2 SAAADI. V was pared by 3 bases and J by 3 bases, with 1 base of the junction left unmatched. The CDR3 spans 13 residues. The CDR3, as DNA: TGCGCCAGCAGTGACACAGGGGACTATGGCTACACCTTC. It specifies CASSDTGDYGYTF.

The J gene is TRBJ2-7, the V gene TRBV6-5, with 7 bases that match TRBD1. CDR1 is MNHEY, CDR2 SVGAGI, per germline. V lost 8 bases, J lost 0 bases, and 4 bases stayed unmatched. The CDR3 has 13 residues. The CDR3 is CASGWDSSYEQYF. The CDR3 DNA sequence: TGTGCCAGCGGTTGGGACAGCTCCTACGAGCAGTACTTC.

V and J are TRBV30 and TRBJ1-2; D is unclear. The CDR3 is 13 amino acids. V lost 0 bases and J 7 bases, leaving 12 bases between the germline ends. CDR1 is GTSNPN, CDR2 SVGIG, per germline (reference sequence). Written as DNA, the CDR3 is TGTGCCTGGAGTGTAACGCCCCTCGGTGGCTACACCTTC. Translated, it gives CAWSVTPLGGYTF.

This chain connects TRBV18 to TRBJ1-1, with TRBD1 identical over 7 bases. This CDR3 is 14 amino acids long. With V trimmed by 6 bases and J by 2 bases, 6 bases remained unmatched. Germline-derived CDR1 and CDR2 are KGHSH and LQKENI. The CDR3 spells CASSQDRLNTEAFF. DNA of the CDR3: TGTGCCAGCTCCCAGGACAGGCTTAACACTGAAGCTTTCTTT.

The J gene is TRBJ2-3, the V gene TRBV6-5; 10 bases align to TRBD2. J gave up 3 bases and V 4 bases, and 4 bases lay outside the gene matches. The CDR3 runs to 15 residues. Germline CDR1 and CDR2: MNHEY and SVGAGI. The CDR3 here is CASSLAGGGTDTQYF. Here the CDR3 DNA reads TGTGCCAGCAGTTTAGCGGGGGGCGGGACAGATACGCAGTATTTT.

This clone was recorded only once. The V and J genes are TRBV6-6 and TRBJ2-5, with D possibly matching TRBD1 (6 bases). Germline V gene sequence: CDR1 MNHNY, CDR2 SVGAGI (reference sequence). The ends were cut back, 6 bases at V and 2 bases at J, with 16 bases in the middle. CDR3 length: 15 residues. Here the CDR3 DNA reads TGTGCCAGCAGCAGGAGAGAGGGGGTTCAAGAGACCCAGTACTTC. The encoded protein is CASSRREGVQETQYF.

The rearrangement joins TRBV7-2 to TRBJ2-5; D not certain. Germline CDR1 SGHTA, CDR2 FQGNSA. V lost 1 base and J 4 bases, leaving 4 bases between the germline ends. This CDR3 comprises 12 residues. CDR3 DNA sequence: TGTGCCAGCAGCTTAGTGCGAGAGACCCAGTACTTC. Residues: CASSLVRETQYF.

This rearrangement joins TRBV18 to TRBJ1-1; 7 bases map to TRBD1. Trimming removed 1 base from V and 0 bases from J; junction bases left unmatched: 5. Germline-derived CDR1 and CDR2 are KGHSH and LQKENI. The CDR3 contains 16 residues. As DNA, the CDR3 is TGTGCCAGCTCACCACAAACAGGGGCCATGAACACTGAAGCTTTCTTT. Its translation: CASSPQTGAMNTEAFF.

This sequence joins TRBV19 and TRBJ1-5, with a weak D call TRBD1 (6 bases). Trimming took 6 bases from V and 4 from J, leaving 19 bases between them. The CDR3 length is 16 residues. CDR1 and CDR2 (germline): LNHDA, SQIVND (reference sequence). In DNA form, the CDR3 reads TGTGCCAGTAGCTTTACAGGGATGAGTGGGAATCAGCCCCAGCATTTT. This encodes CASSFTGMSGNQPQHF.

Comment on this clone: The sample contains more than one DNA sequence encoding this CDR3. The chain combines TRBV3-1 (or the pseudogene TRBV3-2) with TRBJ1-1; a possible D gene is TRBD1 (6 bases). Germline V gives CDR1 LGHDT, CDR2 YNNKEL (reference sequence). V lost 2 bases, J lost 7 bases, and 8 bases lay in between. CDR3 length equals 12 residues. DNA of the CDR3: TGTGCCAGCAGCCAACAGGGGATTGAAGCTTTCTTT. Its protein is CASSQQGIEAFF.

The chain carries TRBV7-8 and TRBJ2-3; D gene ambiguous. Trimming took off 5 bases at V and 1 base at J, with 13 bases between the two ends. Germline-derived CDR1 and CDR2 are SGHVS and FQNEAQ. This CDR3 has 15 amino acids. CDR3 residues: CASSPSLERTDTQYF. The CDR3 DNA sequence: TGTGCCAGCAGCCCAAGCCTAGAGCGCACAGATACGCAGTATTTT.

The V gene is TRBV11-2, the J gene TRBJ2-7; 7 positions match TRBD2. Germline lookup yields CDR1 SGHAT and CDR2 FQNNGV. This CDR3 is built from 19 residues. V dropped 2 bases and J dropped 2; count of bases not matched to a gene: 18. This CDR3 reads CASSLPRGVRGRSAYEQYF. The CDR3 bases are TGTGCCAGCAGCTTACCCCGGGGGGTTCGGGGACGCTCAGCCTACGAGCAGTACTTC.

This clone came up a few times. This chain links TRBV3-1 (or the pseudogene TRBV3-2) with TRBJ1-1; no reliable D call. Germline V lookup: CDR1 LGHDT, CDR2 YNNKEL (reference sequence). The CDR3 totals 13 residues. Trimming cost V 4 bases and J 6 bases, with 12 bases left between them. CDR3 region: CASSLEVYSEAFF. CDR3 nucleotide sequence: TGTGCCAGCAGCCTCGAAGTTTACTCTGAAGCTTTCTTT.